Shown below are 8 T cell receptor beta chains from a single sample sequenced in a study of cytomegalovirus exposure and HLA in healthy donors. Primers: 60 Vbeta forward and 13 Jbeta reverse. TCRdb's table, derived via immunoSEQ multiplex PCR, lists solely in-frame clones and lacks some. Counted here are more than 100,000 clones, over 60% occurring once; the ten biggest clones make up less than 3.5%. Sequencing was done on a sample of PBMCs. The receptors shown here come from a woman aged 40 to 55 in good health and CMV-seropositive.

J is TRBJ2-1 and V is TRBV11-3; D unresolved. Trimming removed 5 bases at V and 4 bases at J, with 9 bases between. Germline loops: CDR1 SGHNT, CDR2 YENEEA. This CDR3 has 13 amino acids. The CDR3 region has the DNA TGTGCCAGCAGCAGTCAAGAGTACAATGAGCAGTTCTTC. Amino acids: CASSSQEYNEQFF.

The chain links TRBV19 to TRBJ1-1; D unresolved. This CDR3 region has 14 residues. CDR1 is LNHDA, CDR2 SQIVND, per germline (reference sequence). V was cut by 6 bases and J by 0 bases, with 11 bases left in between. This chain's CDR3 is CASSSEEMNTEAFF. CDR3 nucleotide sequence: TGTGCCAGTAGCTCGGAGGAGATGAACACTGAAGCTTTCTTT.

The chain couples TRBV7-9 to TRBJ2-1; 11 positions match TRBD2. CDR1 SEHNR and CDR2 FQNEAQ come from the germline V gene (reference sequence). J lost 8 bases, V lost 3 bases, and 6 bases had no gene match. The CDR3 runs 15 residues. Here the CDR3 reads CASSFPLAGGHEQFF. DNA for the CDR3: TGTGCCAGCAGCTTTCCTCTAGCGGGAGGTCATGAGCAGTTCTTC.

A remark on this clone: Compared with germline, one end of the junction differs, possibly owing to a read error. This chain joins TRBV7-9 and TRBJ2-7; the D gene is possibly TRBD1 (6 bases). The length of the CDR3 is 12 residues. Germline loops: CDR1 SEHNR, CDR2 FQNEAQ (reference sequence). The CDR3 reads CPSRRDRPGLYF. The CDR3 nucleotides read TGTCCCAGCAGGCGCGACAGGCCTGGACTGTACTTC.

The chain is built from TRBV11-3 and TRBJ2-5, with D possibly being TRBD2 (7 bases). Germline V gene data show CDR1 as SGHNT and CDR2 as YENEEA. The CDR3 runs to 14 residues. With 4 bases removed from V and 1 base from J, the gap between germline ends came to 10 bases. The CDR3 region has the DNA TGTGCCAGCAGCTGGGGGGGCGGCCAAGAGACCCAGTACTTC. Translating it yields CASSWGGGQETQYF. The full variable domain, with the rest looked up from reference TRBV11-3 and TRBJ2-5, is EAGVVQSPRYKIIEKKQPVAFWCNPISGHNTLYWYLQNLGQGPELLIRYENEEAVDDSQLPKDRFSAERLKGVDSTLKIQPAELGDSAVYLCASSWGGGQETQYFGPGTRLLVL.

The rearrangement joins TRBV6-1 to TRBJ2-6; TRBD1 matches at 7 bases. This CDR3 region has 17 residues. Germline V lookup: CDR1 MNHNS, CDR2 SASEGT. V lost 2 bases to trimming and J lost 3 bases; unmatched junction nucleotides: 7. In nucleotides, the CDR3 is TGTGCCAGCAGTGAATTAGGGGGCGCAAGTGGGGCCAACGTCCTGACTTTC. This translates into CASSELGGASGANVLTF.

The chain joins TRBV10-3 to TRBJ2-7; 8 bases fit TRBD1. J lost 5 bases, V lost 0 bases, and 12 bases had no gene match. The germline gives CDR1 ENHRY, CDR2 SYGVKD. The CDR3 spans 17 residues. The CDR3 DNA follows: TGTGCCATCAGTGAGTCGACAGGGGCCCCTCGAAGAGACGAGCAGTACTTC. Amino acid sequence: CAISESTGAPRRDEQYF.

The chain links TRBV2 to TRBJ1-1; D is undetermined. Germline V gene sequence: CDR1 SNHLY, CDR2 FYNNEI. The CDR3 contains 15 residues. Between the trimmed V and J ends, which lost 2 bases and 2 bases, there was a span of 12 bases. The CDR3 coding sequence is TGTGCCAGCAGTGAACCCAGACTGGGTAACACTGAAGCTTTCTTT. This gives the protein CASSEPRLGNTEAFF.